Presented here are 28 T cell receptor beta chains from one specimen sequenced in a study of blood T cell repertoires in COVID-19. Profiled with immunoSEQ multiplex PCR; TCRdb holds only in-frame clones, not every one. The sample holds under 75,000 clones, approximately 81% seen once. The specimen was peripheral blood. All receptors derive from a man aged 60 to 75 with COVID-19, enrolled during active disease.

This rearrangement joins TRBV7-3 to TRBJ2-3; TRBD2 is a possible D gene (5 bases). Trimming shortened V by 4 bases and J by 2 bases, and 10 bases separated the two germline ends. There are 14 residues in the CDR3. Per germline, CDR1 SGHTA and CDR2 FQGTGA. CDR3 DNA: TGTGCCAGCAGCTCTAGCACCTCCACAGATACGCAGTATTTT. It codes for CASSSSTSTDTQYF.

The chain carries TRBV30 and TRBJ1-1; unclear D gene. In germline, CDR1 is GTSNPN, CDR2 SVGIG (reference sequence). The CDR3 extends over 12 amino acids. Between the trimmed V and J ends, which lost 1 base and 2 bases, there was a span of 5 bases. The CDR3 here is CAWSAGNTEAFF. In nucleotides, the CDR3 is TGTGCCTGGAGTGCGGGTAACACTGAAGCTTTCTTT.

CDR3 bases: TGTGCCAGCAGTGGACAGTACGAGCAGTACTTC. This encodes CASSGQYEQYF. The chain is built from TRBV5-4 and TRBJ2-7; the D gene is possibly TRBD1 (6 bases). This CDR3 is built from 11 residues. Germline loops: CDR1 SGHNT, CDR2 YYREEE (reference sequence). Trimming stripped 5 bases from V and 4 bases from J, with 7 bases between.

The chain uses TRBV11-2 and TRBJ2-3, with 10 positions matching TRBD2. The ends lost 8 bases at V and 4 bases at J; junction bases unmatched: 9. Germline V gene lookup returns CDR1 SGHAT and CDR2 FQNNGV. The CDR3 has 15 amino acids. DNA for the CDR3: TGTGCCAGCGCCGGGACTAGCGTGGGAGCAGATACGCAGTATTTT. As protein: CASAGTSVGADTQYF.

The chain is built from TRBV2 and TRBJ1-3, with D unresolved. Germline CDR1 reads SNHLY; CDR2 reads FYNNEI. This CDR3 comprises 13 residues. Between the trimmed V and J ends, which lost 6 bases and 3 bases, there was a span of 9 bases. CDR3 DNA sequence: TGTGCCAGCAGCACCTTTAGTGGAAACACCATATATTTT. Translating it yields CASSTFSGNTIYF.

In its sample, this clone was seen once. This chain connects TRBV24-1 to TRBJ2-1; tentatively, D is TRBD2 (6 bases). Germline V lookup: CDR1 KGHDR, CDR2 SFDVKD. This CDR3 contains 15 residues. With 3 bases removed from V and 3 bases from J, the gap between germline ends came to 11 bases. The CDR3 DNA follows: TGTGCCACCAGTGATGCGGGGAACTTCTACAATGAGCAGTTCTTC. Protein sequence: CATSDAGNFYNEQFF.

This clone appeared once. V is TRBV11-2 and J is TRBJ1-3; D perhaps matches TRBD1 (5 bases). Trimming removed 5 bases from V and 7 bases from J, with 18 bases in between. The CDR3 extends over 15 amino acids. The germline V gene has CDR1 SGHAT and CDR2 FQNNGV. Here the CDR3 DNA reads TGTGCCAGCAGCCCGGGGGAGAATTTTCGGAACACCATATATTTT. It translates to CASSPGENFRNTIYF.

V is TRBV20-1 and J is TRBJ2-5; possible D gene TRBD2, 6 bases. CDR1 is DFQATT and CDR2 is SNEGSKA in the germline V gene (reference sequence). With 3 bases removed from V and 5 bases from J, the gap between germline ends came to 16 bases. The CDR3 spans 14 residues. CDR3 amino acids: CSASPLGGMETQYF. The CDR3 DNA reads TGCAGTGCTAGTCCCCTCGGCGGGATGGAGACCCAGTACTTC.

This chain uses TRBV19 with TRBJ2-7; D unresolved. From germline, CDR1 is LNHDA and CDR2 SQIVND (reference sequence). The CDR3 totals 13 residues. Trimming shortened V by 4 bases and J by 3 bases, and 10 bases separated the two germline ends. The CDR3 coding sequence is TGTGCCAGTAGTAGGGCTCACGGCTACGAGCAGTACTTC. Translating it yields CASSRAHGYEQYF.

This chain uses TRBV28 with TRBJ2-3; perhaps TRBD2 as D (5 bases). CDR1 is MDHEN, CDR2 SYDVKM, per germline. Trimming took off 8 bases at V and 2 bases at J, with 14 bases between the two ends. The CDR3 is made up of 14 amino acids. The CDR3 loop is CASPPSDSTDTQYF. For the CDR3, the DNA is TGTGCCAGCCCACCGTCGGACTCCACAGATACGCAGTATTTT.

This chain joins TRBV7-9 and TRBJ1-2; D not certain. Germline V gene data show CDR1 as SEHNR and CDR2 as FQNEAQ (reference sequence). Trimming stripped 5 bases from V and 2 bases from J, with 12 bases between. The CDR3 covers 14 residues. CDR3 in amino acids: CASSTYSNNYGYTF. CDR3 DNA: TGTGCCAGCAGCACCTACAGTAACAACTATGGCTACACCTTC.

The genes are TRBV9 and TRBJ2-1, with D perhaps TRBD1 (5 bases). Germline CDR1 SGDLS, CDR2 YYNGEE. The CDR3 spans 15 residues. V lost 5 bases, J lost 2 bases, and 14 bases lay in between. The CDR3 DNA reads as TGTGCCAGCAGTCCTCAGGGAAACACCTACAATGAGCAGTTCTTC. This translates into CASSPQGNTYNEQFF.

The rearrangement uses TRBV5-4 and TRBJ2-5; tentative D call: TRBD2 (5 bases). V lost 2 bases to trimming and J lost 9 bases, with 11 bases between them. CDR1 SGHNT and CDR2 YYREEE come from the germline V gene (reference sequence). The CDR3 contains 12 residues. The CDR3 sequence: CASSFGSGAQYF. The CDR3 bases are TGTGCCAGCAGCTTCGGCTCCGGGGCCCAGTACTTC. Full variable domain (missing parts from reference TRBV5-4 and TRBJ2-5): ETGVTQSPTHLIKTRGQQVTLRCSSQSGHNTVSWYQQALGQGPQFIFQYYREEENGRGNFPPRFSGLQFPNYSSELNVNALELDDSALYLCASSFGSGAQYFGPGTRLLVL.

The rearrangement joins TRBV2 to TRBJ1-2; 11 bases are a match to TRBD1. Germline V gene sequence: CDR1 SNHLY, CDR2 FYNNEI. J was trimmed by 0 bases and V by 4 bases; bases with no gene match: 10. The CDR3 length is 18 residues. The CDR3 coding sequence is TGTGCCAGCAGTGGGCGGGACAGGGGGTTTCAAGCTAACTATGGCTACACCTTC. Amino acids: CASSGRDRGFQANYGYTF.

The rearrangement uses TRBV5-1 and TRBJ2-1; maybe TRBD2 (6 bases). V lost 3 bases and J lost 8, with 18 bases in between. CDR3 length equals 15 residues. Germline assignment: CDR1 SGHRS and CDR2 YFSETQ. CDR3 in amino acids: CASSSLESSVDEQFF. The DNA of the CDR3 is TGCGCCAGCAGCTCCCTTGAGTCTAGCGTCGATGAGCAGTTCTTC.

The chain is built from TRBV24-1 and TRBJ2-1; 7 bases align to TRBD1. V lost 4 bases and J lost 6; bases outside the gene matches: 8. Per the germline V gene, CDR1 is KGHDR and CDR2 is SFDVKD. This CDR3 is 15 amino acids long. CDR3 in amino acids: CATSDSRDSLNEQFF. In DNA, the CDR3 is TGTGCCACCAGTGACTCCCGGGACAGTCTCAATGAGCAGTTCTTC.

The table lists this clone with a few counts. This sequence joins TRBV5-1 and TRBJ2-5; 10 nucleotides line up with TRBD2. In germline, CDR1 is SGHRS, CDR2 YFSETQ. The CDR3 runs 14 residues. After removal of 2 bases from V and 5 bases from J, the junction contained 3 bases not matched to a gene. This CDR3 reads CASSLAGGPETQYF. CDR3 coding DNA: TGCGCCAGCAGCTTAGCGGGGGGGCCGGAGACCCAGTACTTC.

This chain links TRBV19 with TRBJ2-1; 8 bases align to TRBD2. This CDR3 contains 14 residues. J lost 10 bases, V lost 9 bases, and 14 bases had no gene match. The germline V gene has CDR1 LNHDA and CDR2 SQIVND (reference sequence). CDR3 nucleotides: TGTGCCAGCCGACCGGGGGGGATGTTCGGCGAGCAGTTCTTC. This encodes CASRPGGMFGEQFF.

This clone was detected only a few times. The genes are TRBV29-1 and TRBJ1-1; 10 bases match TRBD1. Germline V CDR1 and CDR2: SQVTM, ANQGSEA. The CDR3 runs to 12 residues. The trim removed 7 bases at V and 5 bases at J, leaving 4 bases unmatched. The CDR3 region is CSGTGGKTEAFF. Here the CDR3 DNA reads TGCAGCGGGACAGGGGGGAAAACTGAAGCTTTCTTT.

The CDR3 DNA is TGTGCCAGCAGTTTGGACATACGAGATGGGATTAGTAAACTGTTTTTT. The encoded protein is CASSLDIRDGISKLFF. The rearrangement links TRBV28 to TRBJ1-4; D is possibly TRBD1 (5 bases). This CDR3 is 16 amino acids long. With 3 bases removed from V and 11 bases from J, the gap between germline ends came to 22 bases. Germline lookup yields CDR1 MDHEN and CDR2 SYDVKM. Full variable domain (remainder filled in from reference TRBV28 and TRBJ1-4): DVKVTQSSRYLVKRTGEKVFLECVQDMDHENMFWYRQDPGLGLRLIYFSYDVKMKEKGDIPEGYSVSREKKERFSLILESASTNQTSMYLCASSLDIRDGISKLFFGSGTQLSVL.

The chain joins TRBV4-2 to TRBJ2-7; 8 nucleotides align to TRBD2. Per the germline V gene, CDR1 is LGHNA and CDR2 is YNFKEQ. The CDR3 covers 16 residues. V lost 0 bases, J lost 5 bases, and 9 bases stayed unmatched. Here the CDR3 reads CASSQDPSGSIHEQYF. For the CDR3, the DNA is TGTGCCAGCAGCCAAGATCCCAGCGGGAGCATCCACGAGCAGTACTTC.

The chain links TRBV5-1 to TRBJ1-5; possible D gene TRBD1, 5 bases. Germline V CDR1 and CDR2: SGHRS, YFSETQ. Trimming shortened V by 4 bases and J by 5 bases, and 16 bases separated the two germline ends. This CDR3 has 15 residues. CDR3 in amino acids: CASSPRGGADQPQHF. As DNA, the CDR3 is TGCGCCAGCAGCCCGCGGGGAGGGGCGGATCAGCCCCAGCATTTT.

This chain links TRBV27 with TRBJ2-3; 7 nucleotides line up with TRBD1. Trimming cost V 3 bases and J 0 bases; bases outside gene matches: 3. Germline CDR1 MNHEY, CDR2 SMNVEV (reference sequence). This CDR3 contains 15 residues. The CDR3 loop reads CASSLTGISTDTQYF. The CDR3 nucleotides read TGTGCCAGCAGTTTGACAGGGATTAGCACAGATACGCAGTATTTT.

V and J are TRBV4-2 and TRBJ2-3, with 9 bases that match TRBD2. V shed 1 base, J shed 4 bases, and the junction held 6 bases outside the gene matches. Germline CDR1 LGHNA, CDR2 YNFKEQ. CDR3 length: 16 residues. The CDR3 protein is CASSQGWASGADTQYF. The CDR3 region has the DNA TGTGCCAGCAGCCAAGGGTGGGCTAGCGGGGCAGATACGCAGTATTTT.

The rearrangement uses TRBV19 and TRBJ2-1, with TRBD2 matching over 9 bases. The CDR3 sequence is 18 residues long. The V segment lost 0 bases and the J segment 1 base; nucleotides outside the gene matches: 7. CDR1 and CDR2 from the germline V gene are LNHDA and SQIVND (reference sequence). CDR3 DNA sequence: TGTGCCAGTAGTATAGAAGCGGGGGGCGCCCTTTCCTACAATGAGCAGTTCTTC. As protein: CASSIEAGGALSYNEQFF.

CDR3 sequence (DNA): TGTGCCAGCAGCTCCTCCGGACAGGGGAACTATGGCTACACCTTC. Residues: CASSSSGQGNYGYTF. This chain links TRBV6-5 with TRBJ1-2; TRBD1 agrees at 9 bases. Losses at the gene ends were 6 bases for V and 2 bases for J; bases not matched to a gene: 7. CDR1 is MNHEY and CDR2 is SVGAGI in the germline V gene. CDR3 size: 15 residues.

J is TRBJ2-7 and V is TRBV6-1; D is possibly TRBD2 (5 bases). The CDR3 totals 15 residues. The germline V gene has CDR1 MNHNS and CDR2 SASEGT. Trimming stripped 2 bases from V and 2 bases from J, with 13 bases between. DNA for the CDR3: TGTGCCAGCAGTGAAAGCCCCGGAGGAGCCTACGAGCAGTACTTC. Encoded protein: CASSESPGGAYEQYF.

Here the CDR3 DNA reads TGTGCCAGCAGCCCCGTAGACAGGGGCCCTAGAGGCTACACCTTC. It yields the protein CASSPVDRGPRGYTF. The V and J genes are TRBV6-5 and TRBJ1-2; 8 bases match TRBD1. This CDR3 has 15 amino acids. Trimming removed 6 bases from V and 8 bases from J; junction bases left unmatched: 14. The V gene's germline CDR1 is MNHEY and CDR2 SVGAGI.